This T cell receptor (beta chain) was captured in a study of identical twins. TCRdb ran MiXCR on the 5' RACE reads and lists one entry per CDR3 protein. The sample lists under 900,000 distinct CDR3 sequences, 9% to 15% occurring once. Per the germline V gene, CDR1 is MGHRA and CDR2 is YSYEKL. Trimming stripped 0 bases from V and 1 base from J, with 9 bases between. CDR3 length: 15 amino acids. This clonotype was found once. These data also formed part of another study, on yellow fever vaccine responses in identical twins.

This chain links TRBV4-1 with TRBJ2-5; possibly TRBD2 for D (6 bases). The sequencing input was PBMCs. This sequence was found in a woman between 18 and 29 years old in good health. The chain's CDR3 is CASSQEEGFQETQYF. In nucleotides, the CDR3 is TGCGCCAGCAGCCAAGAGGAGGGATTCCAAGAGACCCAGTACTTC.